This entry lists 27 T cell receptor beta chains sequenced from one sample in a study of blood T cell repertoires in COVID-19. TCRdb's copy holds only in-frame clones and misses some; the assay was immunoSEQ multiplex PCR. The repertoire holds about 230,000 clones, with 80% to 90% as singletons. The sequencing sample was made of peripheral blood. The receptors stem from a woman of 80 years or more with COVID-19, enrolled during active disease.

The CDR3 protein is CASGSGTGGPYGYTF. The CDR3 coding sequence is TGTGCCAGTGGCTCCGGGACAGGGGGCCCCTATGGCTACACCTTC. This chain connects TRBV19 to TRBJ1-2; TRBD1 matches at 12 bases. The V gene end was trimmed by 8 bases and the J gene end by 4 bases; junction bases not matched to a gene: 8. Germline V gene sequence: CDR1 LNHDA, CDR2 SQIVND (reference sequence). The CDR3 covers 15 residues.

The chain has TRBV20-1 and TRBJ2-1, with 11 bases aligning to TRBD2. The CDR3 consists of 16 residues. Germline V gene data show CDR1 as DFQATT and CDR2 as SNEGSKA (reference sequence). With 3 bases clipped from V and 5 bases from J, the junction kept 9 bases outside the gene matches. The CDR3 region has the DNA TGCAGTGCTAGTACCCTAGCGGGAGGAGGGGACAATGAGCAGTTCTTC. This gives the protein CSASTLAGGGDNEQFF.

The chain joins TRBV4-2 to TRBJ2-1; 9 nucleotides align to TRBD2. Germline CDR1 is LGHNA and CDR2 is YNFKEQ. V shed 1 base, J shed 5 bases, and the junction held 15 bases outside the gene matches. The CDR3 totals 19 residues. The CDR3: CASSQVWASGTPRDNEQFF. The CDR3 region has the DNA TGTGCCAGCAGCCAAGTTTGGGCTAGCGGGACACCAAGGGACAATGAGCAGTTCTTC.

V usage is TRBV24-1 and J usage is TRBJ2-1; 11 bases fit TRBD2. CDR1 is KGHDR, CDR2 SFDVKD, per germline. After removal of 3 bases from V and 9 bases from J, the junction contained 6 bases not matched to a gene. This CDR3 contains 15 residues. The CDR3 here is CATSDPLAGGREQFF. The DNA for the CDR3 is TGTGCCACCAGTGATCCTCTAGCGGGAGGTCGTGAGCAGTTCTTC.

CDR3 protein: CASSYNRDNEQFF. In DNA, the CDR3 is TGTGCCAGCAGCTACAACAGGGACAATGAGCAGTTCTTC. The V and J genes are TRBV7-3 and TRBJ2-1, with D perhaps matching TRBD1 (6 bases). CDR1 and CDR2 (germline): SGHTA, FQGTGA. Trimming took off 4 bases at V and 5 bases at J, with 9 bases between the two ends. The CDR3 loop spans 13 amino acids.

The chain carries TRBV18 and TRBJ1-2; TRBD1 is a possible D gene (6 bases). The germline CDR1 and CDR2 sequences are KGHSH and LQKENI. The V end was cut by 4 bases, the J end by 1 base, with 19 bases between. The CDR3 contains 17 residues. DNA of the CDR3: TGTGCCAGCTCACAAGTATTCTCAGGGGCCATTAACTATGGCTACACCTTC. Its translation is CASSQVFSGAINYGYTF.

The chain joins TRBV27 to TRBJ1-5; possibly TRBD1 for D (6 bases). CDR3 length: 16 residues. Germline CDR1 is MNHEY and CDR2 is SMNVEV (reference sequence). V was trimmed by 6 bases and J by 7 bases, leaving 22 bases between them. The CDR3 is CASSQKQQGVEQPQHF. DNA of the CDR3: TGTGCCAGCAGCCAAAAACAACAGGGTGTAGAACAGCCCCAGCATTTT.

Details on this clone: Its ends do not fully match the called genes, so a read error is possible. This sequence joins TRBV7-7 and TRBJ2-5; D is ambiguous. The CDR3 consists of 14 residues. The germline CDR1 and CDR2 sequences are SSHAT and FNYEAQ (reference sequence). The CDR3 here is CASSLDPQQETQYF. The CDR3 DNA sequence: TGTGCTAGCAGCTTAGACCCACAACAAGAGACCCAGTACTTC.

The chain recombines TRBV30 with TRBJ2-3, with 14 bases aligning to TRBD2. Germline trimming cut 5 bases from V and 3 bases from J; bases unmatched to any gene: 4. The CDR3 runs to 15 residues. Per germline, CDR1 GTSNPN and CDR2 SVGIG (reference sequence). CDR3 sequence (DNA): TGTGCCTGGGGGACTAGCGGGAGAAGGACAGATACGCAGTATTTT. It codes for CAWGTSGRRTDTQYF.

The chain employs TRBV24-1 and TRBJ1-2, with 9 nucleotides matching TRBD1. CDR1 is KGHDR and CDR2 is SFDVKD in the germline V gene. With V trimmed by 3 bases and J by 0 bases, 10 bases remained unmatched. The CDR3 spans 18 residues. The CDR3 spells CATSDPRTGAPSNYGYTF. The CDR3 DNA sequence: TGTGCCACCAGTGATCCCCGGACAGGGGCCCCCTCTAACTATGGCTACACCTTC.

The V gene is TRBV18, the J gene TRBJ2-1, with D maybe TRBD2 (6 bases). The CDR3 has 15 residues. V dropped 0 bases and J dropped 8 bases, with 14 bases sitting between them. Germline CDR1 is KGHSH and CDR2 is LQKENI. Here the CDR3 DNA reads TGTGCCAGCTCACCACCGGTGCTAGCGCGCGATGAGCAGTTCTTC. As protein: CASSPPVLARDEQFF.

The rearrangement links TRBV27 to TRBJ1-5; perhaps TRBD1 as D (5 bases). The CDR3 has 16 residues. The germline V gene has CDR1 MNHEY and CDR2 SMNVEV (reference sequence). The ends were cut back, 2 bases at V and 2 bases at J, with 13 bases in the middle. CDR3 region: CASSLRPGRGNQPQHF. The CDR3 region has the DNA TGTGCCAGCAGTTTACGCCCCGGCAGGGGCAATCAGCCCCAGCATTTT.

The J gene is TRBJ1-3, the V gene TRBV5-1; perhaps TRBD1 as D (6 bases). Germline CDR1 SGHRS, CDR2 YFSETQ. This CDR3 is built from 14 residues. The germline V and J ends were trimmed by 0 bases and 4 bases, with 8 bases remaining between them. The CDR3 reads CASSLGTDGNTIYF. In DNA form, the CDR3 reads TGCGCCAGCAGCTTGGGGACAGACGGAAACACCATATATTTT. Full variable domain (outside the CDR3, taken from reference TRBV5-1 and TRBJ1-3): KAGVTQTPRYLIKTRGQQVTLSCSPISGHRSVSWYQQTPGQGLQFLFEYFSETQRNKGNFPGRFSGRQFSNSRSEMNVSTLELGDSALYLCASSLGTDGNTIYFGEGSWLTVV.

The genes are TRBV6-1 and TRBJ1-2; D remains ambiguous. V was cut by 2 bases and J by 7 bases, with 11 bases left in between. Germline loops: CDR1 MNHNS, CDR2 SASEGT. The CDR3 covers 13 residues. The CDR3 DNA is TGTGCCAGCAGTGAATTAATATCGGGTGGCTACACCTTC. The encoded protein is CASSELISGGYTF.

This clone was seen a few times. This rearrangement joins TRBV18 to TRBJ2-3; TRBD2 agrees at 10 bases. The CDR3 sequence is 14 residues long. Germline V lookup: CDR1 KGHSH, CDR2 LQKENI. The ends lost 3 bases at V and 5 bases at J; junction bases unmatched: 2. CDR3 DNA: TGTGCCAGCTCACCTGGACTAGCGGAAGATACGCAGTATTTT. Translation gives CASSPGLAEDTQYF. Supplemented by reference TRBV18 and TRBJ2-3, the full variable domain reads NAGVMQNPRHLVRRRGQEARLRCSPMKGHSHVYWYRQLPEEGLKFMVYLQKENIIDESGMPKERFSAEFPKEGPSILRIQQVVRGDSAAYFCASSPGLAEDTQYFGPGTRLTVL.

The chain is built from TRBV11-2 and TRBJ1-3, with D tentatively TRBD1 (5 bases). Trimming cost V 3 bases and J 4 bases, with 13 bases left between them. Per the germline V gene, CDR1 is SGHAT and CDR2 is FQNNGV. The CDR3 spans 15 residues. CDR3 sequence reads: CASSLRAGKGNTIYF. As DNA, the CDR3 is TGTGCCAGCAGCTTGCGTGCAGGGAAGGGAAACACCATATATTTT.

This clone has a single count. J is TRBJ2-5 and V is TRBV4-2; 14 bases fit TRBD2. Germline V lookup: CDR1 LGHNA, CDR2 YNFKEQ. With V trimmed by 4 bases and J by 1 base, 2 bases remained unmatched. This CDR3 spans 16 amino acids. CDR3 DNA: TGTGCCAGCAGCCGGACTAGCGGGGGGACCCAAGAGACCCAGTACTTC. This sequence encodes CASSRTSGGTQETQYF.

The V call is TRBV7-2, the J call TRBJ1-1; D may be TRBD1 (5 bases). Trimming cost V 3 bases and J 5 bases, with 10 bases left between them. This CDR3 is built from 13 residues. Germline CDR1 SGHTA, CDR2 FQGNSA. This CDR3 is CASSFQGETEAFF. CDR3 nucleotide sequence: TGTGCCAGCAGCTTCCAGGGTGAAACTGAAGCTTTCTTT. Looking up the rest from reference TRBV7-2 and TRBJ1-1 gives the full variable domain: GAGVSQSPSNKVTEKGKDVELRCDPISGHTALYWYRQSLGQGLEFLIYFQGNSAPDKSGLPSDRFSAERTGGSVSTLTIQRTQQEDSAVYLCASSFQGETEAFFGQGTRLTVV.

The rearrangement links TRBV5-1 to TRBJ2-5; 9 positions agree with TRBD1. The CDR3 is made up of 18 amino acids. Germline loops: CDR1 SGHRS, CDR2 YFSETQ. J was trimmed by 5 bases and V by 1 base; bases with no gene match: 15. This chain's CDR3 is CASSLTMVAQGAGETQYF. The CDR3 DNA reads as TGCGCCAGCAGCTTGACGATGGTGGCACAGGGGGCGGGGGAGACCCAGTACTTC.

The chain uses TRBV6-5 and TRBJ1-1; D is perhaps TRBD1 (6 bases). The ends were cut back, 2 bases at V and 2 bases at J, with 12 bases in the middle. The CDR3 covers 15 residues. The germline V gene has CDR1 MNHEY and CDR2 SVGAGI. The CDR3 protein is CASSYRNRENTEAFF. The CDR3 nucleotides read TGTGCCAGCAGTTACAGGAACAGGGAAAACACTGAAGCTTTCTTT.

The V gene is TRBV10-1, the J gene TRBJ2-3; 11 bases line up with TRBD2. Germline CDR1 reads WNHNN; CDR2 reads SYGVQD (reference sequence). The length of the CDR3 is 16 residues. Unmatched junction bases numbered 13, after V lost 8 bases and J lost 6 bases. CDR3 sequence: CASFGLAGLLGDTQYF. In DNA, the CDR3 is TGCGCCAGCTTCGGACTAGCGGGTCTTTTAGGGGATACGCAGTATTTT.

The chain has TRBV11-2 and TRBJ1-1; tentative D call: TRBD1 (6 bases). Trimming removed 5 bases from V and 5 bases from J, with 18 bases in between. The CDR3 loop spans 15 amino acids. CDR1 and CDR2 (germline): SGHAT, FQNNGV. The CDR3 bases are TGTGCCAGCAGCCTACGAGACAAAAGGGGGACTGAAGCTTTCTTT. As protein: CASSLRDKRGTEAFF.

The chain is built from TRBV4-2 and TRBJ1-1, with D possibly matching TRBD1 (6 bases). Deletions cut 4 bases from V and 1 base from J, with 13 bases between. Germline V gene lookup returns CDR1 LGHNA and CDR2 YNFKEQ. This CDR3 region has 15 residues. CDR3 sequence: CASSRAGAQNTEAFF. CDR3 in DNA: TGTGCCAGCAGCCGCGCAGGGGCCCAGAACACTGAAGCTTTCTTT.

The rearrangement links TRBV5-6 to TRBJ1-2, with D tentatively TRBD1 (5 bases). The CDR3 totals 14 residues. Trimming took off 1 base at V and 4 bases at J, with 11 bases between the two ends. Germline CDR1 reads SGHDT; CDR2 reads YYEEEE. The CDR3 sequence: CASSLSTGRYGYTF. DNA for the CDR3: TGTGCCAGCAGCTTGTCTACAGGCCGCTATGGCTACACCTTC. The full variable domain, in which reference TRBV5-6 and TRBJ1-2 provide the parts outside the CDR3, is DAGVTQSPTHLIKTRGQQVTLRCSPKSGHDTVSWYQQALGQGPQFIFQYYEEEERQRGNFPDRFSGHQFPNYSSELNVNALLLGDSALYLCASSLSTGRYGYTFGSGTRLTVV.

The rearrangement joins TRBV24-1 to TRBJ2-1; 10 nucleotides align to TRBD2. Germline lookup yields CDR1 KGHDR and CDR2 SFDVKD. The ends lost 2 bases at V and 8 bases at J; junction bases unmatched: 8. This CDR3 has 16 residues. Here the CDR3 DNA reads TGTGCCACCAGTGATTGGAGCGGGAGGGCCGTTGATGAGCAGTTCTTC. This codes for CATSDWSGRAVDEQFF.

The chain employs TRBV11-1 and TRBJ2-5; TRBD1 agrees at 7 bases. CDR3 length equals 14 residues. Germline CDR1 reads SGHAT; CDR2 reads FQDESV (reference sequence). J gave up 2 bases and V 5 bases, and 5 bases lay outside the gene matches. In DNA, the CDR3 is TGTGCCAGCAGCCGACAGGGCCTTCAAGAGACCCAGTACTTC. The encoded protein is CASSRQGLQETQYF.

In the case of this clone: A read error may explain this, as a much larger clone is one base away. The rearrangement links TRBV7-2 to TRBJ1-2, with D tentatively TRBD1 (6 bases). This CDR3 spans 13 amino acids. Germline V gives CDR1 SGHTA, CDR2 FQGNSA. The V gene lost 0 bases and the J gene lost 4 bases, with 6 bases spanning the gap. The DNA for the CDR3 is TGTGCCAGCAGCTTAGCAGGGGGCTATGGCTACACCTTC. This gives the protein CASSLAGGYGYTF.